One sample yielded the 11 T cell receptor beta chains listed below, sequenced in a study of T cell responses to AZD1222 COVID-19 vaccine. Profiling relied on immunoSEQ multiplex PCR, and the TCRdb table lists in-frame clones only, not all of them. The sample shows nearly 35,000 clones, 65% to 90% of them seen only once. The sequences come from peripheral blood, collected 28 days after the second AZD1222 dose. All receptors come from an adult who received the AZD1222 COVID-19 vaccine.

V gene TRBV5-1 combines with J gene TRBJ2-2; D ambiguous. Germline CDR1 reads SGHRS; CDR2 reads YFSETQ. Trimming removed 4 bases at V and 0 bases at J, with 4 bases between. The CDR3 extends over 13 amino acids. In nucleotides, the CDR3 is TGCGCCAGCAGCCAGACGAACACCGGGGAGCTGTTTTTT. Translating gives CASSQTNTGELFF.

V and J are TRBV5-1 and TRBJ2-5; D unresolved. Per the germline V gene, CDR1 is SGHRS and CDR2 is YFSETQ. V was pared by 4 bases and J by 1 base, with 17 bases between. The length of the CDR3 is 16 residues. The CDR3 reads CASSLRVAESQETQYF. The CDR3 DNA reads as TGCGCCAGCAGCCTCCGGGTAGCAGAATCCCAAGAGACCCAGTACTTC.

The gene calls are TRBV6-6 and TRBJ2-3; a weak D match, TRBD2 (6 bases). The CDR3 is made up of 15 amino acids. Looked up from germline, CDR1 is MNHNY and CDR2 is SVGAGI (reference sequence). V lost 9 bases and J 0 bases, leaving 16 bases between the germline ends. CDR3 nucleotide sequence: TGTGCCAGTCTAGGGTCGGGAGTGAGCACAGATACGCAGTATTTT. Its translation: CASLGSGVSTDTQYF.

By its share, this clone is medium-sized. This rearrangement joins TRBV5-4 to TRBJ1-5, with D perhaps matching TRBD1 (5 bases). The V and J ends lost 1 base and 6 bases respectively, with 14 bases between them. The CDR3 has 15 amino acids. Germline CDR1 is SGHNT and CDR2 is YYREEE (reference sequence). The CDR3 region is CASSLFGEGTQPQHF. DNA for the CDR3: TGTGCCAGCAGCTTGTTCGGTGAAGGGACTCAGCCCCAGCATTTT. Supplemented by reference TRBV5-4 and TRBJ1-5, the full variable domain reads ETGVTQSPTHLIKTRGQQVTLRCSSQSGHNTVSWYQQALGQGPQFIFQYYREEENGRGNFPPRFSGLQFPNYSSELNVNALELDDSALYLCASSLFGEGTQPQHFGDGTRLSIL.

The V and J genes are TRBV11-2 and TRBJ1-6, with no clear D. Trimming shortened V by 4 bases and J by 7 bases, and 8 bases separated the two germline ends. From germline, CDR1 is SGHAT and CDR2 FQNNGV. CDR3 length equals 13 residues. The chain's CDR3 is CASSSGRNSPLHF. The CDR3, as DNA: TGTGCCAGCAGCTCCGGACGGAATTCACCCCTCCACTTT.

The genes are TRBV19 and TRBJ2-2; tentative D call: TRBD1 (6 bases). Germline loops: CDR1 LNHDA, CDR2 SQIVND (reference sequence). The germline V and J ends were trimmed by 9 bases and 4 bases, with 18 bases remaining between them. The CDR3 is made up of 15 amino acids. The CDR3 DNA reads TGTGCCAGCTCCGGGACAACCCTGGGCACCGGGGAGCTGTTTTTT. As protein: CASSGTTLGTGELFF.

The chain links TRBV6-1 to TRBJ1-3, with a tentative D call TRBD1 (6 bases). The germline gives CDR1 MNHNS, CDR2 SASEGT. V was trimmed by 1 base and J by 0 bases, leaving 13 bases between them. The CDR3 runs to 17 residues. The CDR3 nucleotides read TGTGCCAGCAGTGAAGGCCGGGACAACTACTCTGGAAACACCATATATTTT. This gives the protein CASSEGRDNYSGNTIYF.

The chain couples TRBV15 to TRBJ2-3, with TRBD2 as a possible D gene (6 bases). This CDR3 has 15 residues. Germline values: CDR1 LNHNV, CDR2 YYDKDF (reference sequence). V shed 8 bases and J shed 3 bases, with 18 bases lying between them. The CDR3 protein is CATAWGGRRTDTQYF. CDR3 DNA sequence: TGTGCCACCGCCTGGGGAGGAAGGAGGACAGATACGCAGTATTTT.

This sequence joins TRBV7-8 and TRBJ1-6; 8 positions agree with TRBD1. Looked up from germline, CDR1 is SGHVS and CDR2 is FQNEAQ. J gave up 7 bases and V 3 bases, and 2 bases lay outside the gene matches. The CDR3 covers 14 residues. CDR3 protein: CASSFGTGNSPLHF. Here the CDR3 DNA reads TGTGCCAGCAGCTTCGGGACAGGAAATTCACCCCTCCACTTT.

J is TRBJ2-7 and V is TRBV29-1; 8 bases are a match to TRBD2. The trim removed 3 bases at V and 3 bases at J, leaving 19 bases unmatched. The CDR3 extends over 18 amino acids. Germline V gene lookup returns CDR1 SQVTM and CDR2 ANQGSEA. CDR3 sequence (DNA): TGCAGCGTTGAGACAAACTCAGAACCGGGACTAGTTTACTACGAGCAGTACTTC. This encodes CSVETNSEPGLVYYEQYF.

V and J are TRBV6-5 and TRBJ2-1; 7 nucleotides agree with TRBD2. The junction had 11 bases not matched to a gene; V was cut back by 6 bases and J by 9 bases. CDR3 length: 14 amino acids. Looked up from germline, CDR1 is MNHEY and CDR2 is SVGAGI. CDR3 loop: CASRSREGQLEQFF. Here the CDR3 DNA reads TGTGCCAGCAGATCCAGGGAGGGCCAGCTTGAGCAGTTCTTC.